These T cell receptor beta chains were read from a single sample in a study of cytomegalovirus exposure and HLA in healthy donors. Assay used: immunoSEQ multiplex PCR; TCRdb lists only in-frame clones, some missing. The sample lists about 130,000 clones, approximately 85% occurring once. Sequencing used PBMCs. The receptors come from a boy between 5 and 17 years old in good health and CMV-seronegative. CDR3s include the opening cysteine and the closing phenylalanine or tryptophan. The D gene is left open where the match is weak. The size field is filled for only some rows; it gives once, few, many or a size class.

clone_size: .
v_call: TRBV5-4
j_call: TRBJ2-5
d_call: .
cdr3_aa: CASSPFERAETQYF
cdr3_nt: TGTGCCAGCAGCCCATTCGAGAGGGCGGAGACCCAGTACTTC

clone_size: .
v_call: TRBV9
j_call: TRBJ2-4
d_call: .
cdr3_aa: CASSTGGLGIQYF
cdr3_nt: TGTGCCAGCAGCACTGGGGGGTTAGGCATTCAGTACTTC

clone_size: once
v_call: TRBV7-8
j_call: TRBJ1-5
d_call: .
cdr3_aa: CASSSHRTAINQPQHF
cdr3_nt: TGTGCCAGCAGCTCACATAGGACAGCCATCAATCAGCCCCAGCATTTT

clone_size: few
v_call: TRBV4-3
j_call: TRBJ2-3
d_call: TRBD2
cdr3_aa: CASSQSPSGGAGGTQYF
cdr3_nt: TGCGCCAGCAGCCAGTCCCCTAGCGGGGGGGCTGGAGGTACGCAGTATTTT

clone_size: .
v_call: TRBV18
j_call: TRBJ2-7
d_call: .
cdr3_aa: CASSPRDNSYEQYF
cdr3_nt: TGTGCCAGCTCACCCCGGGACAACTCCTACGAGCAGTACTTC

clone_size: .
v_call: TRBV10-1
j_call: TRBJ2-3
d_call: .
cdr3_aa: CASSPLGRTTSTDTQYF
cdr3_nt: TGCGCCAGCAGCCCCCTTGGGAGAACCACTAGCACAGATACGCAGTATTTT

clone_size: .
v_call: TRBV11-2
j_call: TRBJ2-7
d_call: .
cdr3_aa: CASSLEWSGAGYEQYF
cdr3_nt: TGTGCCAGCAGCTTAGAGTGGTCAGGGGCCGGGTACGAGCAGTACTTC

clone_size: .
v_call: TRBV5-4
j_call: TRBJ1-1
d_call: TRBD1
cdr3_aa: CASSSRGPHTEAFF
cdr3_nt: TGTGCCAGCAGCTCCAGGGGGCCCCACACTGAAGCTTTCTTT

clone_size: .
v_call: TRBV27
j_call: TRBJ2-1
d_call: TRBD2
cdr3_aa: CASSLLGAGGVNEQFF
cdr3_nt: TGTGCCAGCAGTTTATTAGGAGCGGGAGGGGTCAATGAGCAGTTCTTC

clone_size: once
v_call: TRBV27
j_call: TRBJ2-1
d_call: .
cdr3_aa: CASSSRGPNNEQFF
cdr3_nt: TGTGCCAGCAGTTCCAGGGGCCCGAACAATGAGCAGTTCTTC

clone_size: .
v_call: TRBV7-9
j_call: TRBJ2-7
d_call: .
cdr3_aa: CASSSRAQGSYEQYF
cdr3_nt: TGTGCCAGCAGCTCGAGGGCTCAAGGATCCTACGAGCAGTACTTC

clone_size: .
v_call: TRBV14
j_call: TRBJ2-1
d_call: TRBD2
cdr3_aa: CASSQDKGLAGVRQFF
cdr3_nt: TGTGCCAGCAGCCAAGACAAAGGACTAGCGGGGGTAAGGCAGTTCTTC

clone_size: .
v_call: TRBV19
j_call: TRBJ1-5
d_call: TRBD1
cdr3_aa: CASRFRTGESQPQHF
cdr3_nt: TGTGCCAGTAGGTTTCGGACAGGGGAAAGCCAGCCCCAGCATTTT

clone_size: .
v_call: TRBV5-1
j_call: TRBJ2-2
d_call: TRBD1
cdr3_aa: CASSQGQGAGGELFF
cdr3_nt: TGCGCCAGCAGCCAGGGACAGGGGGCAGGCGGGGAGCTGTTTTTT

clone_size: few
v_call: TRBV6-5
j_call: TRBJ1-1
d_call: TRBD1
cdr3_aa: CASSYRGQGEFF
cdr3_nt: TGTGCCAGCAGTTACCGTGGACAGGGCGAGTTCTTT

clone_size: .
v_call: TRBV7-3
j_call: TRBJ2-1
d_call: TRBD2
cdr3_aa: CASSPTSGRIEQFF
cdr3_nt: TGTGCCAGCAGCCCGACTAGCGGGAGGATTGAGCAGTTCTTC